This entry lists 2 T cell receptor beta chains sequenced from one sample in a study of the immune and genomic landscape of osteosarcoma. The table came from immunoSEQ multiplex PCR; TCRdb's copy has only in-frame clones and leaves some out. The data contain about 1,100 clones, approximately 59% of them singletons. Sequencing was performed on tumor tissue from a local recurrence in the femur. The receptor set was obtained from a man between 65 and 80 years old with osteosarcoma.

The chain joins TRBV7-2 to TRBJ1-2; D is possibly TRBD1 (6 bases). The CDR3 contains 16 residues. CDR1 and CDR2 from the germline V gene are SGHTA and FQGNSA. Trimming removed 0 bases from V and 4 bases from J, with 15 bases in between. The CDR3 region has the DNA TGTGCCAGCAGCTTAGCAGTGGGAGGGGGAAGCTATGGCTACACCTTC. Translated, it gives CASSLAVGGGSYGYTF. The full variable domain, with the rest looked up from reference TRBV7-2 and TRBJ1-2, is GAGVSQSPSNKVTEKGKDVELRCDPISGHTALYWYRQSLGQGLEFLIYFQGNSAPDKSGLPSDRFSAERTGGSVSTLTIQRTQQEDSAVYLCASSLAVGGGSYGYTFGSGTRLTVV.

The chain uses TRBV6-6 and TRBJ1-4; D call uncertain. This CDR3 is built from 13 residues. CDR1 is MNHNY and CDR2 is SVGAGI in the germline V gene (reference sequence). The germline V and J ends were trimmed by 2 bases and 8 bases, with 9 bases remaining between them. The DNA of the CDR3 is TGTGCCAGCAGTTACGCCGCGGAAGAAAAACTGTTTTTT. This sequence encodes CASSYAAEEKLFF.